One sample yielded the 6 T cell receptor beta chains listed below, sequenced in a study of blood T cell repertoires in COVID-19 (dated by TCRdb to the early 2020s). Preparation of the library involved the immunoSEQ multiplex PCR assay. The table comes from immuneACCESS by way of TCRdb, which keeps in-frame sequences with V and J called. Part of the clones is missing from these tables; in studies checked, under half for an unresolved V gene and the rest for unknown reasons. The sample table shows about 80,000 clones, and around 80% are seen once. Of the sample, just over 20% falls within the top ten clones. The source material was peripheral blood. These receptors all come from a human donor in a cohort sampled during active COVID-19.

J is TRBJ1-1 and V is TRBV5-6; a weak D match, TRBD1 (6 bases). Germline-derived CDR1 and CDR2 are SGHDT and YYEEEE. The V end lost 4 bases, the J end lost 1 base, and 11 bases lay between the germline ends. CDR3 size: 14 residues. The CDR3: CASSLGGQNTEAFF. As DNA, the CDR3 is TGTGCCAGCAGCCTGGGGGGACAGAACACTGAAGCTTTCTTT.

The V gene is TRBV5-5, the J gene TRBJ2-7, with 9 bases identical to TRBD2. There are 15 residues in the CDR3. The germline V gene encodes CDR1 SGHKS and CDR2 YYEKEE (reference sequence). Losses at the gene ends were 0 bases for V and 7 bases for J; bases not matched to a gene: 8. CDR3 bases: TGTGCCAGCAGCTTGGGCGGGGGGGTTGGTCTTGAGCAGTACTTC. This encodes CASSLGGGVGLEQYF.

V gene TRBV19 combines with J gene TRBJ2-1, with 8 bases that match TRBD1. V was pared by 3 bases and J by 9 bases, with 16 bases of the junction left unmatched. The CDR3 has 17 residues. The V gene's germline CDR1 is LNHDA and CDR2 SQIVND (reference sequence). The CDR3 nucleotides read TGTGCCAGTAGTATGGGGTTGGGCAGGGGGCATGGTAGTGAGCAGTTCTTC. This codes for CASSMGLGRGHGSEQFF.

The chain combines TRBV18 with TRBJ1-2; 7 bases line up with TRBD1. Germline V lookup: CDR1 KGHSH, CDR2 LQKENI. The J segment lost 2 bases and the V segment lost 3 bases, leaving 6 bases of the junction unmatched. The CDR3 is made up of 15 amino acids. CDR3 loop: CASSPTRGENYGYTF. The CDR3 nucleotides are TGTGCCAGCTCACCTACCAGGGGGGAGAACTATGGCTACACCTTC.

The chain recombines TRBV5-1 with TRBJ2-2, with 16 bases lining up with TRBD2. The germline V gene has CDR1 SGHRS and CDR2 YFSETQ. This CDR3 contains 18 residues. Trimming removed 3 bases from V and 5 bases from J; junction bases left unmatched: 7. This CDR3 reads CASSSGTSGGARTGELFF. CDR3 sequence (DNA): TGCGCCAGCAGCTCCGGGACTAGCGGGGGGGCCCGTACCGGGGAGCTGTTTTTT.

CDR3 sequence reads: CSVGPPLGVGRRYEQYF. The CDR3 DNA is TGCAGCGTTGGTCCCCCCCTAGGGGTCGGGAGGCGCTACGAGCAGTACTTC. The chain combines TRBV29-1 with TRBJ2-7; 7 bases agree with TRBD2. CDR3 length equals 17 residues. The V gene end was trimmed by 4 bases and the J gene end by 3 bases; junction bases not matched to a gene: 18. Germline CDR1 and CDR2: SQVTM and ANQGSEA.